One and the same sample provided the 31 T cell receptor beta chains below, sequenced in a study of molecular identifiers for immune sequencing clone quantification. TCRdb used MiXCR to reprocess the PCR reads, holding one entry per CDR3 protein. The sample lists about half a million distinct CDR3 sequences; about a fifth were seen once. Sequenced: naive CD8+ T cells from blood, with Jurkat cell RNA spiked in. Stated subset: FACS-sorted CD8+CD4-CCR7+CD45RA+ naive T cells. Receptors were obtained from a human donor in good health. Some libraries in this study had Jurkat cell RNA spiked in.

This clonotype was detected many times. The V gene is TRBV2, the J gene TRBJ2-7; TRBD2 matches at 8 bases. Germline loops: CDR1 SNHLY, CDR2 FYNNEI. V shed 5 bases and J 5 bases; nucleotides not matched to a gene: 11. The CDR3 loop spans 15 amino acids. The CDR3 sequence: CASSLSGGAGNEQYF. The CDR3 DNA is TGTGCCAGCAGTCTCAGCGGGGGCGCCGGGAACGAGCAGTACTTC. Complete variable domain (other parts from reference TRBV2 and TRBJ2-7): EPEVTQTPSHQVTQMGQEVILRCVPISNHLYFYWYRQILGQKVEFLVSFYNNEISEKSEIFDDQFSVERPDGSNFTLKIRSTKLEDSAMYFCASSLSGGAGNEQYFGPGTRLTVT.

This clonotype was detected only a few times. The chain recombines TRBV5-6 with TRBJ2-7; D gene uncertain. Trimming took 6 bases from V and 2 from J, leaving 18 bases between them. The CDR3 is 15 amino acids. Germline lookup yields CDR1 SGHDT and CDR2 YYEEEE. CDR3 sequence: CASTSIRLFTYEQYF. For the CDR3, the DNA is TGTGCCAGCACGTCCATCCGGCTATTCACCTACGAGCAGTACTTC.

The rearrangement joins TRBV7-6 to TRBJ2-7, with 8 bases lining up with TRBD1. V lost 5 bases to trimming and J lost 5 bases; unmatched junction nucleotides: 11. There are 15 residues in the CDR3. CDR1 and CDR2 from the germline V gene are SGHVS and FNYEAQ. CDR3 sequence reads: CASSAHGQGRNEQYF. DNA for the CDR3: TGTGCCAGCAGCGCCCACGGACAGGGTCGGAACGAGCAGTACTTC.

The chain employs TRBV6-4 and TRBJ1-1, with a weak D call TRBD1 (6 bases). The CDR3 sequence is 12 residues long. The V gene lost 0 bases and the J gene lost 11 bases, with 10 bases spanning the gap. Germline V gene data show CDR1 as MRHNA and CDR2 as SNTAGT. CDR3 nucleotide sequence: TGTGCCAGCAGTGACTCACAGGGTCAGGCTTTCTTT. This encodes CASSDSQGQAFF.

The chain combines TRBV4-2 with TRBJ2-5; TRBD2 matches 8 bases. Germline values: CDR1 LGHNA, CDR2 YNFKEQ. The trim removed 0 bases at V and 5 bases at J, leaving 8 bases unmatched. The CDR3 is 16 amino acids. The CDR3 region has the DNA TGTGCCAGCAGCCAAGAGAATGGGGCGGGAGGCGAGACCCAGTACTTC. The encoded protein is CASSQENGAGGETQYF.

This clonotype was seen many times. V gene TRBV5-1 combines with J gene TRBJ2-7, with 10 positions matching TRBD2. The CDR3 is made up of 15 amino acids. The germline gives CDR1 SGHRS, CDR2 YFSETQ. Trimming removed 0 bases from V and 1 base from J; junction bases left unmatched: 1. In DNA form, the CDR3 reads TGCGCCAGCAGCTTGGGGACTAGCGGATCCTACGAGCAGTACTTC. It specifies CASSLGTSGSYEQYF.

Concerning this clonotype: A much more abundant neighbour one base away suggests this may be a read error. V gene TRBV19 combines with J gene TRBJ1-1; D remains unclear. CDR3 length: 12 amino acids. Germline values: CDR1 LNHDA, CDR2 SQIVND (reference sequence). CDR3: CAGSLGSGEAFF. CDR3 sequence (DNA): TGTGCCGGTAGCTTGGGGAGTGGTGAAGCTTTCTTT.

Note on this clonotype: The junction shows a germline mismatch at one end, possibly a read error. J is TRBJ2-7 and V is TRBV7-6, with TRBD2 matching 10 bases. The length of the CDR3 is 17 residues. CDR1 SGHVS and CDR2 FNYEAQ come from the germline V gene. DNA of the CDR3: TGTGCCGGCAGCTTAGCGGGAGGAGTGGGGAGCTCCTACGAGCAGTACTTC. It translates to CAGSLAGGVGSSYEQYF. The full variable domain, in which reference TRBV7-6 and TRBJ2-7 provide the parts outside the CDR3, is GAGVSQSPRYKVTKRGQDVALRCDPISGHVSLYWYRQALGQGPEFLTYFNYEAQQDKSGLPNDRFSAERPEGSISTLTIQRTEQRDSAMYRCAGSLAGGVGSSYEQYFGPGTRLTVT.

This clonotype was observed many times. The V gene is TRBV6-1, the J gene TRBJ1-2, with 8 bases aligning to TRBD1. This CDR3 spans 16 amino acids. V gave up 6 bases and J gave up 0 bases; unmatched junction bases: 9. The germline gives CDR1 MNHNS, CDR2 SASEGT. In DNA form, the CDR3 reads TGTGCCAGCAGGTGGACCCCGACAGGGGCTAACTATGGCTACACCTTC. Protein product: CASRWTPTGANYGYTF.

The chain is built from TRBV4-1 and TRBJ2-7; D may be TRBD1 (6 bases). From germline, CDR1 is MGHRA and CDR2 YSYEKL. The germline V and J ends were trimmed by 0 bases and 7 bases, with 16 bases remaining between them. This CDR3 spans 15 amino acids. The CDR3 DNA sequence: TGCGCCAGCAGCCAAGATGGGGACCAGGGGTGGGAGCAGTACTTC. Encoded protein: CASSQDGDQGWEQYF.

This clonotype occurred many times. CDR3 coding DNA: TGTGCCAGCAGCCAAGATGACGCGGGGTACAATGAGCAGTTCTTC. As protein: CASSQDDAGYNEQFF. V usage is TRBV4-2 and J usage is TRBJ2-1; D perhaps matches TRBD2 (6 bases). V shed 0 bases and J shed 4 bases, with 10 bases lying between them. The CDR3 spans 15 residues. The germline V gene has CDR1 LGHNA and CDR2 YNFKEQ.

Only a few counts were recorded for this clonotype. The V and J genes are TRBV3-1 and TRBJ2-7; D uncertain. The CDR3 consists of 13 residues. The ends were cut back, 0 bases at V and 4 bases at J, with 7 bases in the middle. The germline V gene encodes CDR1 LGHDT and CDR2 YNNKEL (reference sequence). The CDR3 loop is CASSQDAMYEQYF. The DNA for the CDR3 is TGTGCCAGCAGCCAAGATGCAATGTACGAGCAGTACTTC.

Only a few counts were recorded for this clonotype. This sequence may be a read error, since a much larger clone differs from it by one base. The chain joins TRBV28 to TRBJ1-5; 11 bases fit TRBD1. This CDR3 comprises 15 residues. Per the germline V gene, CDR1 is MDHEN and CDR2 is SYDVKM. The DNA of the CDR3 is TGTACCAGCAGTTTTGGGACAGGGGGTTATCAGCCCCAGCATTTT. Its protein product is CTSSFGTGGYQPQHF. The full variable domain, rest sourced from reference TRBV28 and TRBJ1-5, is DVKVTQSSRYLVKRTGEKVFLECVQDMDHENMFWYRQDPGLGLRLIYFSYDVKMKEKGDIPEGYSVSREKKERFSLILESASTNQTSMYLCTSSFGTGGYQPQHFGDGTRLSIL.

The chain uses TRBV12-3 or TRBV12-4 and TRBJ1-2; tentatively, D is TRBD1 (6 bases). V shed 4 bases and J shed 0 bases, with 24 bases lying between them. This CDR3 has 19 amino acids. The chain's CDR3 is CASSSLKARGVSPNYGYTF. The CDR3 DNA sequence: TGTGCCAGCAGTTCGTTAAAGGCAAGGGGGGTATCACCTAACTATGGCTACACCTTC.

This chain connects TRBV28 to TRBJ2-1, with TRBD2 identical over 9 bases. The V and J ends lost 2 bases and 7 bases, in that order; junction bases with no gene match: 9. The CDR3 totals 16 residues. Germline-derived CDR1 and CDR2 are MDHEN and SYDVKM. CDR3 nucleotide sequence: TGTGCCAGCAGTTTAAGGGGGGGGACTAGCAGGAATGAGCAGTTCTTC. Amino acids: CASSLRGGTSRNEQFF.

The table lists this clonotype with many counts. This chain connects TRBV11-2 to TRBJ2-7; D possibly corresponds to TRBD2 (7 bases). Germline loops: CDR1 SGHAT, CDR2 FQNNGV. The V gene lost 3 bases and the J gene lost 4 bases, with 13 bases spanning the gap. The CDR3 is made up of 14 amino acids. This CDR3 reads CASSFARGGYEQYF. Written as DNA, the CDR3 is TGTGCCAGCAGCTTCGCCAGGGGAGGGTACGAGCAGTACTTC.

Note on this clonotype: A much larger clone lies one base from this, so it may be a read error. This chain links TRBV7-9 with TRBJ2-2, with TRBD1 matching over 7 bases. Germline CDR1 SEHNR, CDR2 FQNEAQ (reference sequence). This CDR3 comprises 17 residues. CDR3 nucleotide sequence: TGTGCCAGCAGCCTCGGACAGGTTGACCAACGCACCGGGGAGCCGTTTTTT. As protein: CASSLGQVDQRTGEPFF.

This clonotype was observed at least ten times. The gene calls are TRBV20-1 and TRBJ2-5; possibly TRBD2 for D (6 bases). This CDR3 is built from 16 residues. Trimming cost V 3 bases and J 3 bases, with 20 bases left between them. Germline V CDR1 and CDR2: DFQATT, SNEGSKA (reference sequence). The CDR3 protein is CSASGGIGAQEETQYF. CDR3 sequence (DNA): TGCAGTGCTAGTGGGGGGATCGGAGCGCAAGAAGAGACCCAGTACTTC.

This clonotype has at least ten counts. V and J are TRBV28 and TRBJ2-7, with unresolved D. Trimming removed 2 bases from V and 4 bases from J, with 12 bases in between. In germline, CDR1 is MDHEN, CDR2 SYDVKM. This CDR3 has 14 amino acids. CDR3 nucleotide sequence: TGTGCCAGCAGTTTACGGGTAAAGCCTTACGAGCAGTACTTC. Translated: CASSLRVKPYEQYF.

The gene calls are TRBV7-9 and TRBJ1-1, with D tentatively TRBD1 (5 bases). The CDR3 contains 15 residues. Trimming pared 5 bases from V and 1 base from J, leaving 14 bases between. CDR1 is SEHNR, CDR2 FQNEAQ, per germline (reference sequence). The DNA of the CDR3 is TGTGCCAGCAGCCCTCCGGAAGGGGAGAACACTGAAGCTTTCTTT. Translation: CASSPPEGENTEAFF.

The rearrangement links TRBV20-1 to TRBJ2-5, with D tentatively TRBD2 (6 bases). The CDR3 is 14 amino acids. Trimming cost V 6 bases and J 5 bases, with 19 bases left between them. In germline, CDR1 is DFQATT, CDR2 SNEGSKA (reference sequence). CDR3 region: CSATTRDFWETQYF. The CDR3 DNA is TGCAGTGCCACGACAAGGGACTTCTGGGAGACCCAGTACTTC.

This chain uses TRBV7-9 with TRBJ2-1; perhaps TRBD1 as D (6 bases). This CDR3 spans 15 amino acids. Trimming shortened V by 4 bases and J by 9 bases, and 19 bases separated the two germline ends. Germline V lookup: CDR1 SEHNR, CDR2 FQNEAQ (reference sequence). The chain's CDR3 is CASSSSTQGWSEQFF. CDR3 DNA: TGTGCCAGCAGCTCCTCCACACAGGGTTGGAGTGAGCAGTTCTTC.

This clonotype has ten or more counts. The rearrangement links TRBV7-3 to TRBJ2-1; no clear D. Germline lookup yields CDR1 SGHTA and CDR2 FQGTGA. Deletions cut 2 bases from V and 6 bases from J, with 11 bases between. The CDR3 is made up of 14 amino acids. Here the CDR3 DNA reads TGTGCCAGCAGCTTAGGGGTCCTGAGCAATGAGCAGTTCTTC. Residues: CASSLGVLSNEQFF.

This clonotype has just one count. Being one base from a much bigger clone, this may be a read error. The V and J genes are TRBV2 and TRBJ1-5; D unresolved. This CDR3 contains 15 residues. Germline values: CDR1 SNHLY, CDR2 FYNNEI. With 4 bases removed from V and 1 base from J, the gap between germline ends came to 11 bases. The CDR3 nucleotides are TGTGCCAGCAGTGGAGACGGAGGCAGCAATCAGCCCCAGCATTTT. Translated, it gives CASSGDGGSNQPQHF.

Concerning this clonotype: Because it lacks the conserved phenylalanine or tryptophan at the end, this CDR3 is likely a read error. The CDR3 here is CASSSLQVTMNTEAFL. As DNA, the CDR3 is TGTGCCAGCAGTTCCTTACAGGTAACAATGAACACTGAAGCTTTCCTT. The chain couples TRBV6-2 or TRBV6-3 to TRBJ1-1, with a weak D call TRBD1 (5 bases). Germline-derived CDR1 and CDR2 are MNHEY and SVGEGT. The CDR3 is 16 residues long. The V and J ends lost 4 bases and 0 bases respectively, with 15 bases between them.

The rearrangement links TRBV5-4 to TRBJ1-1, with D possibly being TRBD1 (5 bases). Trimming shortened V by 3 bases and J by 0 bases, and 9 bases separated the two germline ends. The CDR3 contains 14 residues. Germline V gene lookup returns CDR1 SGHNT and CDR2 YYREEE (reference sequence). The CDR3 sequence: CASSSEQVNTEAFF. The CDR3 DNA reads TGTGCCAGCAGCTCAGAACAGGTGAACACTGAAGCTTTCTTT.

This clonotype was seen ten or more times. This chain connects TRBV19 to TRBJ2-3; maybe TRBD1 (6 bases). Germline V lookup: CDR1 LNHDA, CDR2 SQIVND (reference sequence). V was cut by 3 bases and J by 2 bases, with 9 bases left in between. This CDR3 comprises 14 residues. Here the CDR3 reads CASSMTGPTDTQYF. The DNA of the CDR3 is TGTGCCAGTAGTATGACAGGACCCACAGATACGCAGTATTTT.

This clonotype has only one observation. With a much larger clone just one base away, this may be a read error. The V call is TRBV9, the J call TRBJ2-5; TRBD2 matches 10 bases. Germline loops: CDR1 SGDLS, CDR2 YYNGEE. The CDR3 consists of 15 residues. The CDR3 protein is CASSVEVAGGEAQYF. CDR3 sequence (DNA): TGTGCCAGCAGCGTAGAGGTAGCGGGGGGAGAGGCCCAGTACTTC. Full variable domain (remainder filled in from reference TRBV9 and TRBJ2-5): DSGVTQTPKHLITATGQRVTLRCSPRSGDLSVYWYQQSLDQGLQFLIQYYNGEERAKGNILERFSAQQFPDLHSELNLSSLELGDSALYFCASSVEVAGGEAQYFGPGTRLLVL.

In this sample, this clonotype turned up many times. The chain links TRBV2 to TRBJ2-3; TRBD2 is a possible D gene (5 bases). Per germline, CDR1 SNHLY and CDR2 FYNNEI. CDR3 length equals 14 residues. Trimming cost V 1 base and J 4 bases, with 9 bases left between them. Written as DNA, the CDR3 is TGTGCCAGCAGTGAAGGGATCGGGGCAGATACGCAGTATTTT. Amino acids: CASSEGIGADTQYF. Variable domain in full (rest from reference TRBV2 and TRBJ2-3): EPEVTQTPSHQVTQMGQEVILRCVPISNHLYFYWYRQILGQKVEFLVSFYNNEISEKSEIFDDQFSVERPDGSNFTLKIRSTKLEDSAMYFCASSEGIGADTQYFGPGTRLTVL.

The CDR3 nucleotides read TGTGCCAGTTCCGGGGCAGGGGTGTTCGGGGAGCTGTTTTTT. It is translated as CASSGAGVFGELFF. This sequence joins TRBV9 and TRBJ2-2; D perhaps matches TRBD1 (6 bases). Trimming pared 8 bases from V and 7 bases from J, leaving 18 bases between. Looked up from germline, CDR1 is SGDLS and CDR2 is YYNGEE. The CDR3 loop spans 14 amino acids.

Worth noting for this clonotype: This may come from a read error, since a much larger clone is one base off. The rearrangement joins TRBV5-3 to TRBJ2-5; D unclear. TRBV5-3 qualifies as an ORF whose function is uncertain. This CDR3 region has 13 residues. This CDR3 reads CASSFAGQETQYF. In DNA form, the CDR3 reads TGTGCCAGCAGCTTCGCAGGCCAAGAGACCCAGTACTTC.